The clone carrying this T cell receptor beta chain appeared a few times. Its antigen is undetermined. The whole isolated RNA underwent reverse transcription, so sequencing captured expressed TCRB transcripts. Here immunoSEQ multiplex PCR was the method, and the copy in TCRdb shows in-frame clones only, minus some. The sample has 240,000 or so clones; about 30% are singletons. The data were obtained in a study of beta chain features in type 1 diabetes. The collection from each donor was one heparinised blood draw averaging around 0.11 L. This CDR3 is 15 amino acids long. Germline CDR1 reads SGHTA; CDR2 reads FQGNSA. Trimming left V 2 bases short and J 4 bases short, with 12 bases between. Study results and limitations: Compared with healthy donors, patients appeared to share more similar naive, central memory and regulatory TCRB repertoires.

The gene calls are TRBV7-2 and TRBJ2-1; no clear D gene. Sequenced: central memory CD4+ T cells from blood. The clonotype comes from a man aged 30-40 years in good health. The CDR3, as DNA: TGTGCCAGCAGCTTACTGCCTGGACCATACAATGAGCAGTTCTTC. Translating it yields CASSLLPGPYNEQFF. The full variable domain, in which reference TRBV7-2 and TRBJ2-1 provide the parts outside the CDR3, is GAGVSQSPSNKVTEKGKDVELRCDPISGHTALYWYRQSLGQGLEFLIYFQGNSAPDKSGLPSDRFSAERTGGSVSTLTIQRTQQEDSAVYLCASSLLPGPYNEQFFGPGTRLTVL.